The entry below describes one T cell receptor beta chain. Profiling relied on immunoSEQ multiplex PCR, and the TCRdb table lists in-frame clones only, not all of them. The sample holds around 69,000 clones, 96% seen once. The data are from a study of cytomegalovirus exposure and HLA in healthy donors. V was clipped by 1 base and J by 7 bases, with 25 bases between them. CDR1 and CDR2 from the germline V gene are LNHNV and YYDKDF (reference sequence). The CDR3 covers 18 residues. This TCR was sampled from a woman between 18 and 30 years old in good health and CMV-seropositive. Sequencing input: PBMCs. The rearrangement joins TRBV15 to TRBJ2-5; TRBD2 might be the D (5 bases). CDR3 nucleotide sequence: TGTGCCACCAGCAGAGGATATTCAACTGATGGTCGGGGAGTGACCCAGTACTTC. Its translation: CATSRGYSTDGRGVTQYF.